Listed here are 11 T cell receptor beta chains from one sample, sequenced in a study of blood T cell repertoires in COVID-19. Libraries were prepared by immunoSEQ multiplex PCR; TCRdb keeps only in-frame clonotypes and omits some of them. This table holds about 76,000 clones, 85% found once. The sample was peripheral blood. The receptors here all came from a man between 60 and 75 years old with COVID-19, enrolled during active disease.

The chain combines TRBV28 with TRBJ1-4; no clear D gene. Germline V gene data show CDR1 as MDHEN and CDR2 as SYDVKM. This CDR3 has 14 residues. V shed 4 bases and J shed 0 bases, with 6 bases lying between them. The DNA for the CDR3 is TGTGCCAGCAGTTCTGCGGCAACTAATGAAAAACTGTTTTTT. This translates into CASSSAATNEKLFF.

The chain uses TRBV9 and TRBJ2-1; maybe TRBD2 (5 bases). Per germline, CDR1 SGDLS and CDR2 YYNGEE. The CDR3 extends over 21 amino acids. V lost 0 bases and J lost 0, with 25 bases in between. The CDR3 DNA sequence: TGTGCCAGCAGCGTAGCCCCGGGAAGCGCTTCGATTTTGAGCTCCTACAATGAGCAGTTCTTC. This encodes CASSVAPGSASILSSYNEQFF.

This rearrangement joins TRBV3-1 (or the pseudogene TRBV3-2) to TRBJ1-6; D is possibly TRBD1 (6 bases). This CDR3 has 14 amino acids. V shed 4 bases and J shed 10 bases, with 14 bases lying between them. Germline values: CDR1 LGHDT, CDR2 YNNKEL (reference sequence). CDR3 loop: CASSPQTQGSPLHF. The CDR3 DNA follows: TGTGCCAGCAGCCCCCAAACCCAGGGGTCACCCCTCCACTTT.

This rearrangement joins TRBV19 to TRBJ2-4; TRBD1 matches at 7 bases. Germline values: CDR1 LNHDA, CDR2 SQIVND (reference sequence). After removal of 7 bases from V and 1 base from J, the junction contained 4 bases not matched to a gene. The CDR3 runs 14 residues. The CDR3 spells CASNEQGAKNIQYF. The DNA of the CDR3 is TGTGCCAGTAATGAACAGGGGGCCAAAAACATTCAGTACTTC.

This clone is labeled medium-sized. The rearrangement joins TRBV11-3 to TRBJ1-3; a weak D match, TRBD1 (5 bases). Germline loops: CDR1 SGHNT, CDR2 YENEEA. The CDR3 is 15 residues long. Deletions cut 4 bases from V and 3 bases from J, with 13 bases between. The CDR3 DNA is TGTGCCAGCAGCTCATCGGCGGGGGTTGGAAACACCATATATTTT. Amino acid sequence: CASSSSAGVGNTIYF.

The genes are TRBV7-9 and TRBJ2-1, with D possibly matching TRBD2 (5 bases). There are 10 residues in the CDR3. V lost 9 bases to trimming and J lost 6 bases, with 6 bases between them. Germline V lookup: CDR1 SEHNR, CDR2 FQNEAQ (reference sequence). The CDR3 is CASEGNEQFF. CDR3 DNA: TGTGCCAGTGAGGGCAATGAGCAGTTCTTC.

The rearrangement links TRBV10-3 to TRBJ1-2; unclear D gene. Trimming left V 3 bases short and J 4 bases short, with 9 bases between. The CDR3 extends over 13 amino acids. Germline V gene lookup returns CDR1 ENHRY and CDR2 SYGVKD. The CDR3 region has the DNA TGTGCCATCAGTGAACGGGAAGCCTATGGCTACACCTTC. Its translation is CAISEREAYGYTF.

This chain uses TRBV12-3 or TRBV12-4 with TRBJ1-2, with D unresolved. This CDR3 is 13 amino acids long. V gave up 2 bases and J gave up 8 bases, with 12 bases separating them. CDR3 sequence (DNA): TGTGCCAGCAGTTTATTCGTACTGAGGGGCTACACCTTC. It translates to CASSLFVLRGYTF.

CDR3 nucleotide sequence: TGTGCCTGGAGTAGAGGACAGGGGTCGATTTCACCCCTCCACTTT. This translates into CAWSRGQGSISPLHF. The chain uses TRBV30 and TRBJ1-6, with TRBD1 matching 9 bases. This CDR3 region has 15 residues. From germline, CDR1 is GTSNPN and CDR2 SVGIG (reference sequence). With V trimmed by 2 bases and J by 9 bases, 8 bases remained unmatched.

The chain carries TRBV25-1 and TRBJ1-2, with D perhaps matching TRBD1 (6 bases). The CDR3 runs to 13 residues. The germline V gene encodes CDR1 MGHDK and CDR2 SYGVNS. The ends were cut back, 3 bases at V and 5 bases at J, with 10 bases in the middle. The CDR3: CASSDPQGYGYTF. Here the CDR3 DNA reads TGTGCCAGCAGTGACCCCCAGGGGTATGGCTACACCTTC.

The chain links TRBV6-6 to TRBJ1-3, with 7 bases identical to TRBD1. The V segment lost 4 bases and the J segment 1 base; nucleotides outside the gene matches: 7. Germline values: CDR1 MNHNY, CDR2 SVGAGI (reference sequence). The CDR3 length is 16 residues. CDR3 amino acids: CASSSDQTGSGNTIYF. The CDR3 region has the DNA TGTGCCAGCAGTTCCGACCAGACAGGGTCTGGAAACACCATATATTTT.